Sequencing of this T cell receptor (beta chain) was carried out in a study of vaccination and CD4 T cells after COVID-19. Overall study context: A median of about 100 days (range 35 to 161) separated diagnosis from post-COVID sampling.

Study results and limitations: Post-vaccination reactive clonotypes (median approximately 36) did not differ significantly from post-infection (fewer than 24).

Cultured CD4+ T-cell DNA underwent Oncomine TCR Beta short-read sequencing. From the PCR reads, TCRdb called clonotypes with MiXCR, one entry per CDR3 protein. The sample lists approximately 3,500 distinct CDR3 sequences, around 50% occurring once. A note on this clonotype: What it binds is unknown.

Regarding treatment: approximately nine-day PBMC culture with coronavirus spike peptide pools or control peptides (ViraFEST assay). The CDR3 has 15 residues. V dropped 7 bases and J dropped 4 bases, with 17 bases sitting between them. Germline assignment: CDR1 MNHNS and CDR2 SASEGT. The sample comprised CD4+ T cells from blood, cultured in vitro. The receptor was derived from a human donor who had recovered from COVID-19. The chain links TRBV6-1 to TRBJ1-3; no clear D gene. CDR3 in DNA: TGTGCCAGCAAAGGTTTGGAGGGATCCGGAAACACCATATATTTT. Its translation: CASKGLEGSGNTIYF.